This passage covers 15 T cell receptor beta chains from one sample sequenced in a study of tumor-infiltrating lymphocytes in primary liver carcinoma. The source of the blood RNA was unsorted whole blood, and germline DNA was extracted as well. Reverse transcription of 500 to 650 ng total RNA with a constant-region primer produced TCR beta cDNA. Generation of the TCR beta libraries relied on three nested multiplex PCR rounds using slightly modified ARM-PCR. The first two PCR rounds used TRBV1-TRBV30 forward primers with a C-beta reverse primer, nine to ten cycles each. Each CDR3 protein gets one entry after TCRdb re-called the multiplex PCR reads with MiXCR. The repertoire holds hundreds of thousands of distinct CDR3 sequences, with 55% to 65% as singletons. Sequenced: peripheral blood. The receptors come from a man in his forties with primary liver carcinoma and hepatitis B virus infection.

On this clonotype: This sequence may be a read error, since a much larger clone differs from it by one base. The chain combines TRBV6-2 or TRBV6-3 with TRBJ2-7; TRBD1 is a possible D gene (5 bases). Trimming left V 0 bases short and J 0 bases short, with 18 bases between. This CDR3 is built from 18 residues. CDR1 and CDR2 (germline): MNHEY, SVGEGT. The CDR3 is CASSYSYRQWQSSYEQYF. CDR3 sequence (DNA): TGTGCCAGCAGTTACTCGTATCGACAGTGGCAGAGCTCCTACGAGCAGTACTTC.

Details on this clonotype: Since a much larger clone is just one base distant, this may be a read error. The chain employs TRBV5-4 and TRBJ2-3, with D unresolved. The V gene's germline CDR1 is SGHNT and CDR2 YYREEE (reference sequence). CDR3 length: 14 residues. CDR3 sequence (DNA): TGTGCCGGCAGCTTGGTGGCACACACAGATACGCAGTATTTT. This gives the protein CAGSLVAHTDTQYF. The full variable domain, in which reference TRBV5-4 and TRBJ2-3 provide the parts outside the CDR3, is ETGVTQSPTHLIKTRGQQVTLRCSSQSGHNTVSWYQQALGQGPQFIFQYYREEENGRGNFPPRFSGLQFPNYSSELNVNALELDDSALYLCAGSLVAHTDTQYFGPGTRLTVL.

This clonotype was recorded at least ten times. The rearrangement joins TRBV12-3 or TRBV12-4 to TRBJ2-1, with D possibly being TRBD2 (6 bases). CDR3 length: 15 amino acids. Trimming left V 3 bases short and J 4 bases short, with 13 bases between. This chain's CDR3 is CASSFGSGSYNEQFF. The CDR3 region has the DNA TGTGCCAGCAGTTTCGGGAGTGGGAGTTACAATGAGCAGTTCTTC.

The chain has TRBV2 and TRBJ1-6; D call uncertain. V dropped 0 bases and J dropped 10 bases, with 10 bases sitting between them. The CDR3 sequence is 14 residues long. Per the germline V gene, CDR1 is SNHLY and CDR2 is FYNNEI. The CDR3 coding sequence is TGTGCCAGCAGTGAAGCGCAAGGGAGGTCACCCCTCCACTTT. Residues: CASSEAQGRSPLHF.

This clonotype was counted a few times. The chain couples TRBV7-9 to TRBJ1-1; D is unresolved. Deletions cut 2 bases from V and 4 bases from J, with 8 bases between. CDR3 size: 13 residues. Per the germline V gene, CDR1 is SEHNR and CDR2 is FQNEAQ (reference sequence). The CDR3: CASSLLGSTEAFF. The CDR3 DNA is TGTGCCAGCAGCTTACTTGGGAGCACTGAAGCTTTCTTT.

V and J are TRBV30 and TRBJ1-2; D uncertain. The V end lost 4 bases, the J end lost 2 bases, and 11 bases lay between the germline ends. The germline V gene encodes CDR1 GTSNPN and CDR2 SVGIG (reference sequence). This CDR3 region has 13 residues. CDR3 sequence reads: CAWNPAGNYGYTF. Here the CDR3 DNA reads TGTGCCTGGAACCCCGCGGGGAACTATGGCTACACCTTC.

Points on this clonotype: Relative to the germline gene, one junction end is altered; a read error may explain this. V gene TRBV6-6 combines with J gene TRBJ1-1; TRBD1 aligns across 8 bases. The CDR3 covers 15 residues. Germline V gives CDR1 MNHNY, CDR2 SVGAGI (reference sequence). The DNA of the CDR3 is TGTGCCAGCAGTCTCGGACAGGGCAAGGGGGCTGAAACTTCCTTT. This gives the protein CASSLGQGKGAETSF.

This clonotype occurred once. Likely a read error: the CDR3 ends without its conserved phenylalanine or tryptophan. This chain joins TRBV11-3 and TRBJ2-1; TRBD2 matches at 10 bases. The CDR3 sequence is 13 residues long. Germline V gene data show CDR1 as SGHNT and CDR2 as YENEEA. V shed 7 bases and J 8 bases; nucleotides not matched to a gene: 5. In DNA, the CDR3 is TGTGCCAGCACCCCTAGCGGGAGCGATGAGCAGTTCATC. This sequence encodes CASTPSGSDEQFI.

This chain links TRBV5-4 with TRBJ1-1; unclear D gene. Germline loops: CDR1 SGHNT, CDR2 YYREEE (reference sequence). CDR3 length equals 14 residues. V shed 5 bases and J shed 2 bases, with 13 bases lying between them. CDR3: CASRPPRANTEAFF. For the CDR3, the DNA is TGTGCCAGCAGGCCCCCGCGGGCCAACACTGAAGCTTTCTTT. The variable domain in full, with the rest retrieved from reference TRBV5-4 and TRBJ1-1, is ETGVTQSPTHLIKTRGQQVTLRCSSQSGHNTVSWYQQALGQGPQFIFQYYREEENGRGNFPPRFSGLQFPNYSSELNVNALELDDSALYLCASRPPRANTEAFFGQGTRLTVV.

This clonotype was found many times. The J gene is TRBJ2-7, the V gene TRBV6-1, with unresolved D. V shed 3 bases and J shed 3 bases, with 6 bases lying between them. The CDR3 runs 12 residues. Germline loops: CDR1 MNHNS, CDR2 SASEGT. CDR3: CASSDALYEQYF. The CDR3, as DNA: TGTGCCAGCAGTGACGCTCTCTACGAGCAGTACTTC.

As concerns this clonotype: The CDR3 ends on some other residue instead of the conserved phenylalanine or tryptophan, so this is likely a read error. The rearrangement links TRBV29-1 to TRBJ2-5, with D maybe TRBD2 (5 bases). This CDR3 spans 12 amino acids. Germline CDR1 and CDR2: SQVTM and ANQGSEA. CDR3 sequence: CSVPLGVETQYS. The DNA of the CDR3 is TGTAGCGTTCCACTGGGCGTGGAGACCCAGTACTCC.

This rearrangement joins TRBV30 to TRBJ2-7; maybe TRBD2 (6 bases). Germline V gene sequence: CDR1 GTSNPN, CDR2 SVGIG (reference sequence). Trimming stripped 3 bases from V and 2 bases from J, with 17 bases between. The CDR3 runs 15 residues. This CDR3 reads CAWRAFGTGAYEQYF. Here the CDR3 DNA reads TGTGCCTGGAGGGCTTTCGGGACGGGGGCCTACGAGCAGTACTTC.

This clonotype occurred a few times. In DNA, the CDR3 is TGTGCCAGCAGCTTGGCTCTTGGCGGGGCCAACGTCCTGACTTTC. Protein sequence: CASSLALGGANVLTF. This chain uses TRBV5-6 with TRBJ2-6; D is unresolved. The V gene lost 0 bases and the J gene lost 4 bases, with 8 bases spanning the gap. Germline CDR1 reads SGHDT; CDR2 reads YYEEEE. The CDR3 has 15 amino acids.

To note about this clonotype: One junction end does not reproduce the germline sequence, and a read error may be involved. This sequence joins TRBV11-2 and TRBJ2-3, with 8 bases fitting TRBD2. Germline V CDR1 and CDR2: SGHAT, FQNNGV. CDR3 length: 16 residues. For the CDR3, the DNA is TGTGCCGGCAGCTTACAAGCGGGAGTCAGCGCAGATACGCAGTATTTT. It encodes CAGSLQAGVSADTQYF.

Comments on this clonotype: The junction departs from the called germline gene at one end, perhaps through a read error. This sequence joins TRBV10-3 and TRBJ2-3; TRBD2 is a possible D gene (5 bases). The CDR3 runs 16 residues. Germline V gene data show CDR1 as ENHRY and CDR2 as SYGVKD. CDR3 nucleotide sequence: TGTGCCATCAGCGAGCCCGGAGCGGCGACCACAGATACGCGGTATTTT. As protein: CAISEPGAATTDTRYF.